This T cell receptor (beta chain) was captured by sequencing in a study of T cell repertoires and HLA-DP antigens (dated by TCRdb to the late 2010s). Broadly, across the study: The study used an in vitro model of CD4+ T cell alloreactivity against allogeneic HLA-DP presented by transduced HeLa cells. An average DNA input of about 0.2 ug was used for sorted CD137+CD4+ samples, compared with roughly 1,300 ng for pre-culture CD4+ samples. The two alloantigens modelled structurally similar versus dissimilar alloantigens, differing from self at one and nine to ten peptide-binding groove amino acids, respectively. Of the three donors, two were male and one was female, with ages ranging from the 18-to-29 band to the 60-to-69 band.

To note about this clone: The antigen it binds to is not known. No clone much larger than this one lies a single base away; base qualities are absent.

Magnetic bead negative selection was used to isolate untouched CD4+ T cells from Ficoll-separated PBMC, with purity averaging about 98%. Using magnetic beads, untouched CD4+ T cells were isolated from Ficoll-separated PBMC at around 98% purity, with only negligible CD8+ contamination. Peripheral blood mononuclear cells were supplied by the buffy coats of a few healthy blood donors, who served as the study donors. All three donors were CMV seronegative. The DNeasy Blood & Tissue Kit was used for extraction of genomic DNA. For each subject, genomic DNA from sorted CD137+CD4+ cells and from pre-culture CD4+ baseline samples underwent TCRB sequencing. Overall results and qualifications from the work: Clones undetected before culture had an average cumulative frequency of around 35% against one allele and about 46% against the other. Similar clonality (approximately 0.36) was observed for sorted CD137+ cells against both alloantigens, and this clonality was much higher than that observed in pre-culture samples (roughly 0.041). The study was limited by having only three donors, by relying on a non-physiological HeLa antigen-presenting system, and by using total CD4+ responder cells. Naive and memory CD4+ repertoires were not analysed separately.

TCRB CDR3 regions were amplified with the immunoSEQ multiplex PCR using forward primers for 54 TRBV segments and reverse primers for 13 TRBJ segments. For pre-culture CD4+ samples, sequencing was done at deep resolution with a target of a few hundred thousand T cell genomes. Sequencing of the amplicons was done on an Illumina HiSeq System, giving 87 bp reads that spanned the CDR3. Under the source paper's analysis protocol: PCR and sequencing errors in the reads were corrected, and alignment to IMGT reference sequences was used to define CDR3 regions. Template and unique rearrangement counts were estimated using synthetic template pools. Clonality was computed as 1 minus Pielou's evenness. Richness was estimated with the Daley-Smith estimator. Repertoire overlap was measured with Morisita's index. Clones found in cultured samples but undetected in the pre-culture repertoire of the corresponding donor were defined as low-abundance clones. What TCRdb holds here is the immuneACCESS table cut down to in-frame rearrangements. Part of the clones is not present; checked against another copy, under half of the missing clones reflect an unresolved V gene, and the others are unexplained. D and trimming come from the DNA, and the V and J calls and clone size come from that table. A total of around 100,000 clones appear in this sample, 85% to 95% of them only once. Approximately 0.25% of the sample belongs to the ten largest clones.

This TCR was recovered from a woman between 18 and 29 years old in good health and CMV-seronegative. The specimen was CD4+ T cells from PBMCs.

The DNA is as follows: TGTGCCAGCAGTCCAACCCAGGGGGCGCAGGGAAACACCATATATTTT. It specifies CASSPTQGAQGNTIYF. The sequence joins TRBV28 to TRBJ1-3; 8 of the junction bases match TRBD1. The CDR3 spans 16 residues, from the cysteine through the phenylalanine. The sequence is cut down to CDR3 DNA, 48 bases in frame from base 1. Per the germline V gene, MDHEN is the CDR1 and SYDVKM is the CDR2. Compared with germline, V lacks 5 bases and J lacks 4 bases; bases without a gene match: 10.